Following are 25 T cell receptor beta chains from one sample sequenced in a study of control samples from healthy donors and cancer patients. The method was immunoSEQ multiplex PCR; TCRdb's version includes in-frame clones alone and lacks a portion of them. In the table there are some 130,000 clones, more than 80% of which are singletons. The sample comprised blood. Receptors were obtained from a man aged 40-55 years in good health.

The genes are TRBV7-9 and TRBJ1-1; the match to TRBD1 covers 7 bases. The CDR3 extends over 15 amino acids. Unmatched junction bases numbered 14, after V lost 5 bases and J lost 8 bases. The V gene's germline CDR1 is SEHNR and CDR2 FQNEAQ (reference sequence). CDR3 sequence reads: CASSNMAVLDREAFF. The CDR3 nucleotides read TGTGCCAGCAGCAACATGGCAGTCTTGGACAGGGAAGCTTTCTTT.

V and J are TRBV4-1 and TRBJ1-1; 7 nucleotides match TRBD1. V dropped 3 bases and J dropped 4; count of bases not matched to a gene: 5. The CDR3 runs 14 residues. The germline gives CDR1 MGHRA, CDR2 YSYEKL. The CDR3 protein is CASSHLQGGTEAFF. CDR3 nucleotides: TGCGCCAGCAGCCATCTCCAGGGGGGCACTGAAGCTTTCTTT.

This sequence joins TRBV28 and TRBJ1-4; D call uncertain. The CDR3 loop spans 14 amino acids. V was trimmed by 3 bases and J by 0 bases, leaving 5 bases between them. Germline CDR1 MDHEN, CDR2 SYDVKM. CDR3: CASSFHATNEKLFF. The CDR3 nucleotides read TGTGCCAGCAGTTTCCACGCAACTAATGAAAAACTGTTTTTT.

A word on this clone: The sample carries other DNA sequences with the same CDR3. This chain uses TRBV29-1 with TRBJ2-5, with 7 bases fitting TRBD2. Germline-derived CDR1 and CDR2 are SQVTM and ANQGSEA. With 6 bases clipped from V and 1 base from J, the junction kept 5 bases outside the gene matches. The length of the CDR3 is 13 residues. CDR3 coding DNA: TGCAGCGTGAGGGAGGGTCGCCAAGAGACCCAGTACTTC. It is translated as CSVREGRQETQYF.

The chain recombines TRBV19 with TRBJ1-5, with 7 bases that match TRBD1. Unmatched junction bases numbered 12, after V lost 7 bases and J lost 9 bases. The CDR3 contains 14 residues. Germline CDR1 is LNHDA and CDR2 is SQIVND (reference sequence). For the CDR3, the DNA is TGTGCCAGTACGTCGACAGGGCAAGTTCGGCCCCAGCATTTT. It is translated as CASTSTGQVRPQHF.

The chain has TRBV6-6 and TRBJ2-5; D is possibly TRBD1 (5 bases). V lost 4 bases and J lost 0, with 15 bases in between. CDR1 and CDR2 (germline): MNHNY, SVGAGI (reference sequence). The CDR3 is made up of 16 amino acids. The CDR3 loop is CASSSVAGSYQETQYF. CDR3 DNA sequence: TGTGCCAGCAGTTCTGTCGCAGGGTCGTACCAAGAGACCCAGTACTTC.

The V gene is TRBV2, the J gene TRBJ1-5; no definite D call. The CDR3 runs 15 residues. The germline V gene has CDR1 SNHLY and CDR2 FYNNEI. The V end was cut by 2 bases, the J end by 2 bases, with 10 bases between. The CDR3 DNA is TGTGCCAGCAGTGAAATAGGTTCGGGCAATCAGCCCCAGCATTTT. The encoded protein is CASSEIGSGNQPQHF.

The chain recombines TRBV5-4 with TRBJ1-6; D gene ambiguous. This CDR3 is built from 15 residues. Germline V gives CDR1 SGHNT, CDR2 YYREEE (reference sequence). Trimming shortened V by 0 bases and J by 5 bases, and 9 bases separated the two germline ends. The CDR3 spells CASSLGGVHNSPLHF. CDR3 in DNA: TGTGCCAGCAGCTTGGGTGGCGTCCATAATTCACCCCTCCACTTT.

V and J are TRBV6-5 and TRBJ2-2; TRBD1 agrees at 9 bases. There are 14 residues in the CDR3. Germline V gives CDR1 MNHEY, CDR2 SVGAGI. The trim removed 7 bases at V and 6 bases at J, leaving 6 bases unmatched. The CDR3 nucleotides are TGTGCCAGCAATACAGGGGGCGCCGCCGGGGAGCTGTTTTTT. This gives the protein CASNTGGAAGELFF.

The chain recombines TRBV10-3 with TRBJ2-7; possible D gene TRBD1, 5 bases. V lost 4 bases and J lost 0, with 10 bases in between. Germline V gene data show CDR1 as ENHRY and CDR2 as SYGVKD. CDR3 length: 14 residues. CDR3 sequence: CAISGPQVSYEQYF. CDR3 nucleotides: TGTGCCATCAGTGGACCACAGGTCTCCTACGAGCAGTACTTC.

This chain uses TRBV6-6 with TRBJ1-1, with D tentatively TRBD1 (6 bases). This CDR3 spans 14 amino acids. Germline assignment: CDR1 MNHNY and CDR2 SVGAGI (reference sequence). V was pared by 6 bases and J by 4 bases, with 15 bases between. CDR3 loop: CASRHTGFRTEAFF. CDR3 bases: TGTGCCAGCAGACATACAGGGTTTCGCACTGAAGCTTTCTTT.

This chain joins TRBV5-4 and TRBJ2-1; 8 bases agree with TRBD2. Germline CDR1 and CDR2: SGHNT and YYREEE (reference sequence). This CDR3 is built from 14 residues. V was pared by 7 bases and J by 4 bases, with 7 bases of the junction left unmatched. The CDR3 nucleotides read TGTGCCAGCTGCCGGGGGGGAGGTTACAATGAGCAGTTCTTC. Its translation: CASCRGGGYNEQFF. The entire variable domain, with the rest obtained from reference TRBV5-4 and TRBJ2-1, is as follows: ETGVTQSPTHLIKTRGQQVTLRCSSQSGHNTVSWYQQALGQGPQFIFQYYREEENGRGNFPPRFSGLQFPNYSSELNVNALELDDSALYLCASCRGGGYNEQFFGPGTRLTVL.

The chain carries TRBV11-2 and TRBJ2-7; D not resolved. V was cut by 0 bases and J by 4 bases, with 7 bases left in between. Germline CDR1 reads SGHAT; CDR2 reads FQNNGV. CDR3 length equals 13 residues. Here the CDR3 DNA reads TGTGCCAGCAGCTTAGACCCAAATTACGAGCAGTACTTC. Residues: CASSLDPNYEQYF. Complete variable domain (other parts from reference TRBV11-2 and TRBJ2-7): EAGVAQSPRYKIIEKRQSVAFWCNPISGHATLYWYQQILGQGPKLLIQFQNNGVVDDSQLPKDRFSAERLKGVDSTLKIQPAKLEDSAVYLCASSLDPNYEQYFGPGTRLTVT.

The chain links TRBV28 to TRBJ2-2, with D perhaps being TRBD1 or TRBD2 (5 bases each). The germline V gene has CDR1 MDHEN and CDR2 SYDVKM. The CDR3 consists of 14 residues. V dropped 1 base and J dropped 6 bases, with 9 bases sitting between them. The CDR3 spells CASSLFGTSGELFF. As DNA, the CDR3 is TGTGCCAGCAGTTTATTCGGGACGTCCGGGGAGCTGTTTTTT.

The chain recombines TRBV24-1 with TRBJ1-4; D possibly corresponds to TRBD1 (5 bases). The CDR3 sequence is 13 residues long. CDR1 is KGHDR and CDR2 is SFDVKD in the germline V gene. Trimming took 4 bases from V and 8 from J, leaving 10 bases between them. The CDR3 here is CATSEGQREKLFF. For the CDR3, the DNA is TGTGCCACCAGTGAGGGGCAGCGGGAAAAACTGTTTTTT.

Worth noting for this clone: Other DNA sequences in the sample encode the same CDR3. The chain recombines TRBV30 with TRBJ1-1, with D maybe TRBD1 (6 bases). V lost 3 bases and J 2 bases, leaving 10 bases between the germline ends. Germline loops: CDR1 GTSNPN, CDR2 SVGIG (reference sequence). CDR3 length equals 13 residues. CDR3 sequence (DNA): TGTGCCTGGAGGGGGGCAGGCAACACTGAAGCTTTCTTT. This translates into CAWRGAGNTEAFF.

The genes are TRBV6-5 and TRBJ1-2; D might be TRBD1 (5 bases). The germline V gene has CDR1 MNHEY and CDR2 SVGAGI. Trimming pared 6 bases from V and 7 bases from J, leaving 15 bases between. The CDR3 runs 13 residues. In nucleotides, the CDR3 is TGTGCCAGCAGAAGGTCGGGGGACCTTGGCTACACCTTC. Translation: CASRRSGDLGYTF.

The rearrangement joins TRBV4-1 to TRBJ2-2; a weak D match, TRBD2 (5 bases). From germline, CDR1 is MGHRA and CDR2 YSYEKL. V dropped 7 bases and J dropped 11 bases, with 14 bases sitting between them. CDR3 length equals 12 residues. CDR3 coding DNA: TGCGCCAGCACCCTGACGGGAAGAGAGCTGTTTTTT. This codes for CASTLTGRELFF.

This chain connects TRBV9 to TRBJ1-2; 10 nucleotides line up with TRBD1. The CDR3 length is 16 residues. The V segment lost 4 bases and the J segment 4 bases; nucleotides outside the gene matches: 10. CDR1 SGDLS and CDR2 YYNGEE come from the germline V gene. CDR3 protein: CASSPHGTGDAYGYTF. Written as DNA, the CDR3 is TGTGCCAGCAGCCCCCATGGGACAGGGGACGCCTATGGCTACACCTTC.

The chain employs TRBV3-1 (or the pseudogene TRBV3-2) and TRBJ2-4; D is possibly TRBD2 (6 bases). Looked up from germline, CDR1 is LGHDT and CDR2 is YNNKEL (reference sequence). There are 15 residues in the CDR3. Trimming stripped 3 bases from V and 6 bases from J, with 15 bases between. The CDR3 loop reads CASSQRRGVGNIQYF. The CDR3 bases are TGTGCCAGCAGCCAGCGGCGGGGAGTCGGAAACATTCAGTACTTC.

The V call is TRBV10-3, the J call TRBJ1-1; D is unclear. The germline gives CDR1 ENHRY, CDR2 SYGVKD. V was trimmed by 7 bases and J by 3 bases, leaving 12 bases between them. This CDR3 is built from 13 residues. The CDR3 reads CAITEYPDTEAFF. The CDR3 region has the DNA TGTGCCATCACGGAGTACCCGGACACTGAAGCTTTCTTT.

This clone was recorded only once. The V call is TRBV7-5, the J call TRBJ2-6; the table assigns TRBD1, which was not confirmed against the DNA. TRBV7-5 is shown as a pseudogene. This CDR3 spans 15 amino acids. The CDR3 here is CARSLGGPGANVLTF. The CDR3 nucleotides read TGTGCCAGAAGCTTAGGGGGCCCTGGGGCCAACGTCCTGACTTTC.

The rearrangement uses TRBV18 and TRBJ2-3; no clear D gene. Looked up from germline, CDR1 is KGHSH and CDR2 is LQKENI. This CDR3 is 13 amino acids long. Deletions cut 3 bases from V and 1 base from J, with 5 bases between. The CDR3, as DNA: TGTGCCAGCTCACCTCCGGGCACAGATACGCAGTATTTT. This encodes CASSPPGTDTQYF.

This clone has only one observation. The CDR3 loop reads CASRAPGQGVGNTIYF. CDR3 DNA: TGTGCCAGCAGGGCCCCGGGACAGGGGGTTGGAAACACCATATATTTT. The chain links TRBV28 to TRBJ1-3; 11 positions agree with TRBD1. This CDR3 is built from 16 residues. J lost 3 bases, V lost 6 bases, and 7 bases had no gene match. Germline V gene sequence: CDR1 MDHEN, CDR2 SYDVKM.

This chain connects TRBV30 to TRBJ2-4; D is unresolved. The CDR3 runs 15 residues. V lost 1 base and J lost 0, with 10 bases in between. Per germline, CDR1 GTSNPN and CDR2 SVGIG (reference sequence). The CDR3 nucleotides are TGTGCCTGGAGTGACGGAACTCTAGCCAAAAACATTCAGTACTTC. Protein product: CAWSDGTLAKNIQYF.